This T cell receptor (beta chain) comes out of a study of T cells after posttransplantation cyclophosphamide. A marrow graft followed busulfan-fludarabine conditioning, with cyclophosphamide on days +3 and +4. General observations from the study: Donor-recipient repertoire similarity was low at 1-2 months, rising over year one. Recipient CMV seropositivity and CMV reactivation strongly tracked TRB clonality. TRB overlap between skin or GI tissue T cells and blood was limited.

This clone has more than one count but fewer than ten. The antigen is undetermined. The protocol was immunoSEQ multiplex PCR, while the TCRdb copy is restricted to in-frame clones and leaves out a portion. The sample carries approximately 10,000 clones, 75% to 95% recorded once. The receptor was derived from a female patient in her thirties or forties who received an allogeneic stem cell transplant from an unrelated donor, was CMV-positive, and had no GVHD. Some T cells may have originated in the graft donor. The specimen was PBMCs, collected after allogeneic stem cell transplant with posttransplant cyclophosphamide.

The DNA of the CDR3 is TGCGCCAGCAGCTGGGACAGCCAAGACAATAATTCACCCCTCCACTTT. Translation gives CASSWDSQDNNSPLHF. The rearrangement uses TRBV5-1 and TRBJ1-6, with TRBD1 matching over 7 bases. Looked up from germline, CDR1 is SGHRS and CDR2 is YFSETQ. V lost 3 bases and J lost 5; bases outside the gene matches: 8. This CDR3 is 16 amino acids long. The full variable domain, in which reference TRBV5-1 and TRBJ1-6 provide the parts outside the CDR3, is KAGVTQTPRYLIKTRGQQVTLSCSPISGHRSVSWYQQTPGQGLQFLFEYFSETQRNKGNFPGRFSGRQFSNSRSEMNVSTLELGDSALYLCASSWDSQDNNSPLHFGNGTRLTVT.